This TCR beta chain came from a study of cytomegalovirus exposure and HLA in healthy donors. The germline V gene encodes CDR1 SNHLY and CDR2 FYNNEI. The CDR3 has 12 amino acids. Trimming pared 7 bases from V and 3 bases from J, leaving 6 bases between. Both 60 Vbeta primers and 13 Jbeta primers went into the PCR. TCRdb's copy holds only in-frame clones and misses some; the assay was immunoSEQ multiplex PCR. The sample comprises 150,000 to 200,000 clones, 80% to 85% of which are singletons, and approximately 1.8% rests with the top ten. The TCR sequence derives from a human donor in good health. Sequencing was done on a sample of PBMCs. The chain combines TRBV2 with TRBJ2-2, with D unclear. The CDR3 DNA sequence: TGTGCCAGCAAACCGGACACCGGGGAGCTGTTTTTT. This sequence encodes CASKPDTGELFF.